The entry that follows covers one T cell receptor (beta chain) sequence. Its antigen is unknown. Nothing much larger sits one base from this clone, and base qualities are not available. CDR1 and CDR2 are drawn from the germline V gene: SGHTA, FQGNSA. The junction carries 13 bases between V and J, which are trimmed by 5 bases and 3 bases respectively. The CDR3 has 14 amino acids, counting the end cysteine and phenylalanine. Of the read, only the CDR3 DNA is kept; its 42 bases are in frame from base 1. This specimen's time point label, per the study, means: 20 to 30 weeks on oral tofacitinib. The sample's treatment or condition label, decoded: oral pan-JAK inhibitor, 5-10 mg twice daily. Peripheral blood and lesional scalp punch biopsies were obtained from patients with alopecia areata. PBMCs were isolated by density centrifugation and stained for CD3, CD4 and CD8, after which CD4+ and CD8+ T cells were sorted on a FACSAria.

This sample is drawn from a study of CD8+ T cells in alopecia areata (dated by TCRdb to about 2018). For the study in its entirety: Treated patients were enrolled in an open-label pilot trial of oral tofacitinib, 5 to 10 mg twice daily, for moderate-to-severe alopecia areata. Patients stayed on tofacitinib for 6 to 18 months and then had 6 months of follow-up off drug so that delayed response and recurrence could be assessed. For the treated patients, the SALT score, which quantifies what percentage of scalp surface area is affected, served as the measure of disease severity. To study T cell clonal expansion in alopecia areata, the researchers applied high-throughput TCRbeta sequencing to both the C3H/HeJ mouse model and human patients. In humans, TCRbeta sequencing was performed on scalp tissue and on sorted CD4+ and CD8+ peripheral blood T cells from healthy controls and from patients with patchy or totalis/universalis alopecia areata. Biopsies were taken from tofacitinib-treated patients at baseline and at 4 and 24 weeks of treatment, and a later scalp biopsy was taken in several of the tofacitinib-treated patients. Scalp clonality was compared across normal scalp (n=4), patchy alopecia areata scalp (n=8), and alopecia totalis/universalis scalp (n=8). RNA was obtained with the PAXgene miRNA kit for fixed scalp, the miRNeasy kit for PBMCs, and the RNeasy kit for mouse skin. Amplification of TCRbeta CDR3 regions was done by immunoSEQ multiplex PCR using 35 Vbeta forward primers and 13 Jbeta reverse primers.

Receptor libraries were prepared by the immunoSEQ multiplex PCR assay. RNA was extracted from all samples and reverse transcribed into cDNA, which served as template for TCR sequencing. First-strand cDNA was synthesized with SuperScript III using a 2:1 mix of oligo-dT and random hexamers. A synthetic immune receptor repertoire was used to gauge amplification bias, and whatever bias remained was removed computationally. On the authors' methods: Raw reads were preprocessed to remove errors, and CDR3 was defined by IMGT conventions from the conserved cysteine to phenylalanine. Clonality was computed as 1 minus the Shannon entropy, with the entropy normalized by log2 of the number of productive unique TCRs. Whether scalp clones were CD4 or CD8 was inferred by matching scalp TCRbeta sequences against CD4 and CD8 repertoires sorted from blood. TCRdb holds this immuneACCESS table with in-frame rearrangements only. Some clones are missing; in checked studies, unresolved V genes explain under half, and the rest has no known cause. For V, J and clone size, that table is used; D and trimming come from the DNA. This sample comprises about 120,000 clones, roughly 50% of them detected only once. The top ten clonotypes cover approximately 12% of the sample.

Results the study describes overall, beyond this receptor: Unlike mouse skin, where gammadelta T cells dominate, normal human skin contains resident alphabeta T cells that get sequenced too, which complicates analysis of the scalp TCR repertoire. Because the treated cohort was small and included a single nonresponder, larger studies are needed to assess links between baseline CD8+ expansion and response. Shared TCR sequences between patients were less evident than in mice, which may be partly attributable to HLA diversity in the patient population. Compared with normal scalp, lesional scalp had higher clonality and more expanded CD8+ clones, particularly in alopecia totalis/universalis, a pattern that suggests antigenic drive. Tofacitinib significantly lowered scalp clonality and the number of expanded CD8+ clones among the top 100 scalp clones. Many expanded lesional clones were found to persist in scalp and blood during tofacitinib treatment, and relapse after treatment cessation may be partly explained by this persistence.

The sequences come from CD8+ T cells sorted from blood, collected at week 24, from a patient treated with tofacitinib. The chain employs TRBV7-2 and TRBJ2-5; the D gene assignment is ambiguous. This receptor was identified in a human donor with alopecia areata. The CDR3 amino acid sequence is: CASSDRQAKETQYF. The DNA sequence is as follows: TGTGCCAGCAGCGACCGTCAGGCTAAAGAGACCCAGTACTTC.